Listed below are T cell receptor beta chains from one sample, sequenced in a study of shared clonotypes between healthy human individuals. TCRdb's copy holds only in-frame clones and misses some; the assay was immunoSEQ multiplex PCR. The profile shows some 1,900,000 clones, about 95% of them singletons. Material for sequencing was naive CD8+ T cells sorted from blood. The origin of the receptors is a man aged 18 to 30 in good health. The CDR3 runs from the conserved cysteine through the conserved F or W. Each record gives: clone size, V gene, D gene, J gene, CDR3 protein, CDR3 DNA. D genes are given only for firm matches. Rows may omit the clone size; those that give it use once, few, many or a size class.

abundance: NA; v_gene: TRBV27; d_gene: NA; j_gene: TRBJ1-1; CDR3aa: CASSSYTGTLGGAFF; CDR3nt: TGTGCCAGCAGTTCGTACACCGGGACCCTAGGAGGAGCTTTCTTT
abundance: NA; v_gene: TRBV27; d_gene: NA; j_gene: TRBJ2-7; CDR3aa: CASSLSPDSYEQYF; CDR3nt: TGTGCCAGCAGTTTATCACCAGACTCCTACGAGCAGTACTTC
abundance: NA; v_gene: TRBV4-3; d_gene: NA; j_gene: TRBJ2-2; CDR3aa: CASSLDTGELFF; CDR3nt: TGCGCCAGCAGCCTTGACACCGGGGAGCTGTTTTTT
abundance: NA; v_gene: TRBV7-8; d_gene: NA; j_gene: TRBJ1-2; CDR3aa: CASSLVRGETEVLVNDGYTF; CDR3nt: TGTGCCAGCAGCTTAGTCCGGGGTGAGACAGAAGTCTTGGTTAATGATGGCTACACCTTC
abundance: NA; v_gene: TRBV13; d_gene: TRBD1; j_gene: TRBJ1-1; CDR3aa: CASSWGTGGTEAFF; CDR3nt: TGTGCCAGCAGCTGGGGGACAGGGGGCACTGAAGCTTTCTTT
abundance: NA; v_gene: TRBV14; d_gene: NA; j_gene: TRBJ2-5; CDR3aa: CASSQAGMYGIVTQYF; CDR3nt: TGTGCCAGCAGCCAAGCAGGGATGTACGGCATAGTGACCCAGTACTTC
abundance: NA; v_gene: TRBV9; d_gene: TRBD2; j_gene: TRBJ2-3; CDR3aa: CASSVAGTSSNTQYF; CDR3nt: TGTGCCAGCAGCGTAGCTGGGACTAGTTCAAATACGCAGTATTTT
abundance: once; v_gene: TRBV6-1; d_gene: NA; j_gene: TRBJ2-7; CDR3aa: CASSGLGFGNEQYF; CDR3nt: TGTGCCAGCAGTGGGTTGGGTTTTGGGAACGAGCAGTACTTC
abundance: once; v_gene: TRBV6-5; d_gene: TRBD1; j_gene: TRBJ1-1; CDR3aa: CASSPWDRLNTEAFF; CDR3nt: TGTGCCAGCAGTCCGTGGGACAGATTGAACACTGAAGCTTTCTTT
abundance: NA; v_gene: TRBV30; d_gene: TRBD2; j_gene: TRBJ2-1; CDR3aa: CARTSAGWGLAGYEQFF; CDR3nt: TGTGCCCGAACTTCGGCGGGTTGGGGACTAGCGGGATATGAGCAGTTCTTC
abundance: NA; v_gene: TRBV27; d_gene: NA; j_gene: TRBJ1-5; CDR3aa: CASSDQGFDSNQPQHF; CDR3nt: TGTGCCAGCAGTGACCAGGGGTTCGATAGCAATCAGCCCCAGCATTTT
abundance: NA; v_gene: TRBV5-3; d_gene: TRBD1; j_gene: TRBJ2-7; CDR3aa: CARSPPYRGPYYEQYF; CDR3nt: TGTGCCAGAAGCCCACCTTACAGGGGGCCTTACTACGAGCAGTACTTC
abundance: NA; v_gene: TRBV2; d_gene: TRBD2; j_gene: TRBJ2-7; CDR3aa: CASRGGTMTSGSAYEQYF; CDR3nt: TGTGCCAGCAGGGGGGGGACCATGACTAGCGGGAGCGCCTACGAGCAGTACTTC
abundance: NA; v_gene: TRBV7-9; d_gene: NA; j_gene: TRBJ2-7; CDR3aa: CASSPSGTASYEQYF; CDR3nt: TGTGCCAGCAGCCCCAGCGGTACAGCCAGCTACGAGCAGTACTTC
abundance: NA; v_gene: TRBV7-9; d_gene: TRBD1; j_gene: TRBJ1-1; CDR3aa: CASSSQTGGIWTEAFF; CDR3nt: TGTGCCAGCAGCTCACAGACAGGGGGCATTTGGACTGAAGCTTTCTTT
abundance: NA; v_gene: TRBV7-9; d_gene: NA; j_gene: TRBJ1-6; CDR3aa: CASSLGDPSTYNSPLHF; CDR3nt: TGTGCCAGCAGCTTAGGAGATCCCTCCACCTATAATTCACCCCTCCACTTT
abundance: NA; v_gene: TRBV5-6; d_gene: NA; j_gene: TRBJ2-7; CDR3aa: CASSFASSSYEQYF; CDR3nt: TGTGCCAGCAGCTTCGCTTCAAGCTCCTACGAGCAGTACTTC
abundance: NA; v_gene: TRBV27; d_gene: NA; j_gene: TRBJ2-5; CDR3aa: CASSSFRAGQETQYF; CDR3nt: TGTGCCAGCAGTTCATTTAGGGCAGGACAAGAGACCCAGTACTTC
abundance: NA; v_gene: TRBV27; d_gene: NA; j_gene: TRBJ2-6; CDR3aa: CASSPGVSGANVLTF; CDR3nt: TGTGCCAGCAGTCCGGGGGTCTCTGGGGCCAACGTCCTGACTTTC
abundance: NA; v_gene: TRBV6-6; d_gene: TRBD2; j_gene: TRBJ2-7; CDR3aa: CASSYGTSGSYEQYF; CDR3nt: TGTGCCAGCAGTTACGGAACTAGCGGGAGCTACGAGCAGTACTTC
abundance: NA; v_gene: TRBV10-3; d_gene: TRBD1; j_gene: TRBJ2-7; CDR3aa: CAAGQGAYEQYF; CDR3nt: TGTGCCGCGGGACAGGGCGCCTACGAGCAGTACTTC
abundance: once; v_gene: TRBV7-9; d_gene: TRBD1; j_gene: TRBJ2-1; CDR3aa: CASSLAQGALNEQFF; CDR3nt: TGTGCCAGCAGCTTAGCACAGGGGGCTCTCAATGAGCAGTTCTTC
abundance: NA; v_gene: TRBV27; d_gene: NA; j_gene: TRBJ2-7; CDR3aa: CASSLSISGGGYEQYF; CDR3nt: TGTGCCAGCAGTTTATCGATCTCAGGGGGGGGCTACGAGCAGTACTTC
abundance: NA; v_gene: TRBV28; d_gene: NA; j_gene: TRBJ1-1; CDR3aa: CASSRTPNTEAFF; CDR3nt: TGTGCCAGCAGCAGAACACCGAACACTGAAGCTTTCTTT
abundance: NA; v_gene: TRBV4-3; d_gene: TRBD2; j_gene: TRBJ2-2; CDR3aa: CASSPSGLATDTGELFF; CDR3nt: TGCGCCAGCAGCCCATCGGGACTAGCGACCGACACCGGGGAGCTGTTTTTT
abundance: once; v_gene: TRBV11-2; d_gene: NA; j_gene: TRBJ1-1; CDR3aa: CASSSHPHIRATEAFF; CDR3nt: TGTGCCAGCAGCTCCCATCCCCATATACGGGCTACTGAAGCTTTCTTT
abundance: NA; v_gene: TRBV7-9; d_gene: NA; j_gene: TRBJ2-7; CDR3aa: CASSLAAGEQYF; CDR3nt: TGTGCCAGCAGCTTAGCGGCGGGAGAGCAGTACTTC
abundance: NA; v_gene: TRBV5-6; d_gene: TRBD1; j_gene: TRBJ2-7; CDR3aa: CASSYTGEYEQYF; CDR3nt: TGTGCCAGCAGCTATACAGGGGAATACGAGCAGTACTTC
abundance: NA; v_gene: TRBV5-4; d_gene: TRBD2; j_gene: TRBJ2-7; CDR3aa: CASSPSSGVGSYEQYF; CDR3nt: TGTGCCAGCTCCCCCTCCAGCGGGGTGGGCTCCTACGAGCAGTACTTC
abundance: NA; v_gene: TRBV27; d_gene: TRBD2; j_gene: TRBJ2-1; CDR3aa: CASSGSASGGNEQFF; CDR3nt: TGTGCCAGCAGTGGTTCGGCTAGCGGGGGGAATGAGCAGTTCTTC
abundance: NA; v_gene: TRBV6-1; d_gene: NA; j_gene: TRBJ2-7; CDR3aa: CASNDRRNYEQYF; CDR3nt: TGTGCCAGCAACGACAGGAGAAACTACGAGCAGTACTTC
abundance: NA; v_gene: TRBV6-6; d_gene: NA; j_gene: TRBJ2-2; CDR3aa: CASSQLKANTGELFF; CDR3nt: TGTGCCAGCAGTCAGCTGAAGGCGAACACCGGGGAGCTGTTTTTT
abundance: NA; v_gene: TRBV7-6; d_gene: NA; j_gene: TRBJ2-7; CDR3aa: CASSLEAESYEQYF; CDR3nt: TGTGCCAGCAGCTTAGAGGCGGAATCCTACGAGCAGTACTTC
abundance: NA; v_gene: TRBV19; d_gene: TRBD1; j_gene: TRBJ1-5; CDR3aa: CASSRTGLSALRNQPQHF; CDR3nt: TGTGCCAGTAGCCGGACAGGGTTGTCCGCGCTTCGCAATCAGCCCCAGCATTTT
abundance: NA; v_gene: TRBV6-5; d_gene: NA; j_gene: TRBJ1-2; CDR3aa: CASTRGDGYTF; CDR3nt: TGTGCCAGCACCAGAGGTGACGGCTACACCTTC
abundance: NA; v_gene: TRBV4-3; d_gene: NA; j_gene: TRBJ2-5; CDR3aa: CASSQDKTGVGQETQYF; CDR3nt: TGCGCCAGCAGCCAAGACAAGACGGGGGTGGGCCAAGAGACCCAGTACTTC
abundance: NA; v_gene: TRBV2; d_gene: TRBD1; j_gene: TRBJ1-5; CDR3aa: CASSETGDLSNQPQHF; CDR3nt: TGTGCCAGCAGTGAAACAGGGGATCTTAGCAATCAGCCCCAGCATTTT
abundance: NA; v_gene: TRBV6-5; d_gene: NA; j_gene: TRBJ1-5; CDR3aa: CASTKYDYQPQHF; CDR3nt: TGTGCCAGCACCAAATACGACTATCAGCCCCAGCATTTT
abundance: once; v_gene: TRBV11-2; d_gene: NA; j_gene: TRBJ2-1; CDR3aa: CASSRNEQFF; CDR3nt: TGTGCCAGCAGCCGTAATGAGCAGTTCTTC
abundance: NA; v_gene: TRBV9; d_gene: NA; j_gene: TRBJ2-7; CDR3aa: CASSVGTGITYEQYF; CDR3nt: TGTGCCAGCAGCGTAGGAACAGGGATAACCTACGAGCAGTACTTC
abundance: NA; v_gene: TRBV9; d_gene: NA; j_gene: TRBJ2-7; CDR3aa: CASSQGQAGYEQYF; CDR3nt: TGTGCCAGCAGCCAGGGACAAGCAGGCTACGAGCAGTACTTC
abundance: NA; v_gene: TRBV9; d_gene: NA; j_gene: TRBJ2-1; CDR3aa: CASSVGAGHEQFF; CDR3nt: TGTGCCAGCAGCGTAGGGGCAGGGCATGAGCAGTTCTTC
abundance: NA; v_gene: TRBV4-3; d_gene: NA; j_gene: TRBJ2-3; CDR3aa: CASSQDGRPSDTQYF; CDR3nt: TGCGCCAGCAGCCAGGACGGGCGGCCATCAGATACGCAGTATTTT
abundance: NA; v_gene: TRBV29-1; d_gene: NA; j_gene: TRBJ2-7; CDR3aa: CSVALASGYEQYF; CDR3nt: TGCAGCGTTGCCCTGGCCTCAGGCTACGAGCAGTACTTC
abundance: NA; v_gene: TRBV7-9; d_gene: TRBD1; j_gene: TRBJ1-2; CDR3aa: CASSLMATGGNYGYTF; CDR3nt: TGTGCCAGCAGCTTAATGGCGACAGGGGGAAACTATGGCTACACCTTC
abundance: NA; v_gene: TRBV11-2; d_gene: NA; j_gene: TRBJ2-5; CDR3aa: CASSLSETQYF; CDR3nt: TGTGCCAGCAGCTTGTCAGAGACCCAGTACTTC
abundance: NA; v_gene: TRBV6-5; d_gene: NA; j_gene: TRBJ2-1; CDR3aa: CASSYSRGVGDEQFF; CDR3nt: TGTGCCAGCAGTTACTCTAGAGGGGTCGGGGATGAGCAGTTCTTC
abundance: NA; v_gene: TRBV5-1; d_gene: TRBD2; j_gene: TRBJ2-7; CDR3aa: CASSLEISGSFYEQYF; CDR3nt: TGCGCCAGCAGCTTGGAAATTAGCGGGAGTTTCTACGAGCAGTACTTC
abundance: once; v_gene: TRBV27; d_gene: NA; j_gene: TRBJ1-1; CDR3aa: CASSWRFGRGTEAFF; CDR3nt: TGTGCCAGCAGTTGGCGTTTCGGAAGGGGGACTGAAGCTTTCTTT
abundance: NA; v_gene: TRBV7-9; d_gene: NA; j_gene: TRBJ1-1; CDR3aa: CASSLGWGKDTEAFF; CDR3nt: TGTGCCAGCAGCTTAGGGTGGGGTAAGGACACTGAAGCTTTCTTT
abundance: NA; v_gene: TRBV29-1; d_gene: NA; j_gene: TRBJ2-5; CDR3aa: CSVDLGRAQETQYF; CDR3nt: TGCAGCGTTGATCTGGGAAGGGCCCAAGAGACCCAGTACTTC
abundance: NA; v_gene: TRBV4-1; d_gene: TRBD2; j_gene: TRBJ2-1; CDR3aa: CASSQGRGGGDNEQFF; CDR3nt: TGCGCCAGCAGCCAAGGGCGGGGGGGCGGCGACAATGAGCAGTTCTTC
abundance: once; v_gene: TRBV6-5; d_gene: NA; j_gene: TRBJ2-7; CDR3aa: CASSYSMVNEQYF; CDR3nt: TGTGCCAGCAGTTACTCGATGGTTAACGAGCAGTACTTC
abundance: few; v_gene: TRBV7-9; d_gene: NA; j_gene: TRBJ1-6; CDR3aa: CASTEGHNSPLHF; CDR3nt: TGTGCCAGCACCGAGGGGCATAATTCACCCCTCCACTTT
abundance: NA; v_gene: TRBV5-6; d_gene: TRBD2; j_gene: TRBJ2-1; CDR3aa: CASSLLGLAGGNEQFF; CDR3nt: TGTGCCAGCAGCTTGTTAGGGCTAGCGGGAGGGAATGAGCAGTTCTTC
abundance: NA; v_gene: TRBV13; d_gene: TRBD1; j_gene: TRBJ1-2; CDR3aa: CASSATGTGPYGYTF; CDR3nt: TGTGCCAGCAGCGCAACCGGGACAGGGCCTTATGGCTACACCTTC
abundance: NA; v_gene: TRBV2; d_gene: NA; j_gene: TRBJ2-5; CDR3aa: CASSDDQETQYF; CDR3nt: TGTGCCAGCAGTGATGATCAAGAGACCCAGTACTTC
abundance: NA; v_gene: TRBV7-9; d_gene: TRBD1; j_gene: TRBJ1-1; CDR3aa: CASSFGDREDTEAFF; CDR3nt: TGTGCCAGCAGCTTCGGCGACAGGGAGGACACTGAAGCTTTCTTT
abundance: NA; v_gene: TRBV4-3; d_gene: TRBD2; j_gene: TRBJ2-7; CDR3aa: CASSQERESYEQYF; CDR3nt: TGCGCCAGCAGCCAGGAGCGGGAGTCCTACGAGCAGTACTTC